A single sample is the source of the 30 T cell receptor beta chains below, sequenced in a study of blood T cell repertoires in COVID-19. Sequenced by immunoSEQ multiplex PCR; TCRdb stores in-frame clones only, minus some. The data show approximately 150,000 clones, 70% to 90% seen once. Sequenced input: peripheral blood. The receptors were gathered from a human donor in a cohort sampled during active COVID-19.

This chain joins TRBV11-3 and TRBJ2-5, with TRBD2 identical over 13 bases. Trimming removed 1 base from V and 4 bases from J; junction bases left unmatched: 3. In germline, CDR1 is SGHNT, CDR2 YENEEA. This CDR3 contains 16 residues. In DNA, the CDR3 is TGTGCCAGCAGCTTAGCTGGGACTAGCGGGACAGAGACCCAGTACTTC. It codes for CASSLAGTSGTETQYF.

This chain connects TRBV4-3 to TRBJ2-7; 8 positions agree with TRBD2. The CDR3 consists of 16 residues. Germline CDR1 and CDR2: LGHNA and YSLEER. The V and J ends lost 0 bases and 3 bases, in that order; junction bases with no gene match: 7. Here the CDR3 reads CASSQDKRGRSYEQYF. The DNA of the CDR3 is TGCGCCAGCAGCCAAGATAAGCGGGGGCGAAGCTACGAGCAGTACTTC.

V and J are TRBV19 and TRBJ2-7, with TRBD2 matching over 8 bases. Germline V gives CDR1 LNHDA, CDR2 SQIVND (reference sequence). The CDR3 loop spans 12 amino acids. J gave up 3 bases and V 6 bases, and 1 base lay outside the gene matches. The CDR3 sequence: CASSGGDYEQYF. In DNA form, the CDR3 reads TGTGCCAGTAGCGGGGGGGACTACGAGCAGTACTTC.

The chain has TRBV18 and TRBJ1-2; 8 bases match TRBD1. Germline V gives CDR1 KGHSH, CDR2 LQKENI. V gave up 2 bases and J gave up 6 bases; unmatched junction bases: 17. CDR3 length equals 18 residues. In nucleotides, the CDR3 is TGTGCCAGCTCACCATCTGGACAGGGCAACGCCCGTGGGAATGGCTACACCTTC. Protein product: CASSPSGQGNARGNGYTF.

The gene calls are TRBV5-1 and TRBJ1-2; weak D call: TRBD1 (5 bases). Between the trimmed V and J ends, which lost 3 bases and 5 bases, there was a span of 17 bases. The germline CDR1 and CDR2 sequences are SGHRS and YFSETQ. This CDR3 has 15 amino acids. The DNA for the CDR3 is TGCGCCAGCAGCTGGGACGTCGGGGGACCTTATGGCTACACCTTC. The encoded protein is CASSWDVGGPYGYTF.

The genes are TRBV6-1 and TRBJ1-2; possible D gene TRBD1, 5 bases. The CDR3 contains 14 residues. Germline V gives CDR1 MNHNS, CDR2 SASEGT. V gave up 0 bases and J gave up 8 bases, with 13 bases separating them. In DNA, the CDR3 is TGTGCCAGCAGTGAAGCTACAGGCTGGATGGGCTACACCTTC. This translates into CASSEATGWMGYTF.

This sequence joins TRBV30 and TRBJ1-1; D gene ambiguous. Trimming cost V 1 base and J 11 bases, with 14 bases left between them. The CDR3 consists of 12 residues. CDR1 and CDR2 (germline): GTSNPN, SVGIG (reference sequence). The CDR3 reads CAWSGSLTGAFF. In DNA form, the CDR3 reads TGTGCCTGGAGTGGGTCGCTGACGGGGGCTTTCTTT.

This chain uses TRBV6-5 with TRBJ1-1; TRBD1 aligns across 10 bases. V lost 2 bases, J lost 6 bases, and 3 bases stayed unmatched. Germline V gives CDR1 MNHEY, CDR2 SVGAGI. This CDR3 is 14 amino acids long. The CDR3 bases are TGTGCCAGCAGTTACCGGGACAGGGGCGCTGAAGCTTTCTTT. It encodes CASSYRDRGAEAFF.

The gene calls are TRBV10-3 and TRBJ2-5; TRBD2 aligns across 8 bases. The CDR3 runs 14 residues. The germline CDR1 and CDR2 sequences are ENHRY and SYGVKD. The J segment lost 5 bases and the V segment lost 4 bases, leaving 6 bases of the junction unmatched. The CDR3 loop reads CAISGSGEEETQYF. CDR3 sequence (DNA): TGTGCCATCAGTGGTAGCGGGGAGGAGGAGACCCAGTACTTC.

The J gene is TRBJ1-3, the V gene TRBV30; weak D call: TRBD1 (6 bases). Per the germline V gene, CDR1 is GTSNPN and CDR2 is SVGIG (reference sequence). The CDR3 covers 17 residues. V dropped 4 bases and J dropped 0 bases, with 19 bases sitting between them. DNA of the CDR3: TGTGCCTGGATTCCGAACCGAGGACAGATCTCTGGAAACACCATATATTTT. Its translation: CAWIPNRGQISGNTIYF.

This clone was seen a single time. The chain has TRBV28 and TRBJ1-5; no firm D call. CDR3 length equals 13 residues. The germline gives CDR1 MDHEN, CDR2 SYDVKM. V lost 5 bases, J lost 7 bases, and 12 bases lay in between. DNA for the CDR3: TGTGCCAGCAGTCCTGAGGGAGAGCAGCCCCAGCATTTT. Its protein is CASSPEGEQPQHF.

This sequence joins TRBV6-2 or TRBV6-3 and TRBJ1-2; 7 bases map to TRBD1. This CDR3 is 16 amino acids long. The junction had 12 bases not matched to a gene; V was cut back by 6 bases and J by 2 bases. The germline CDR1 and CDR2 sequences are MNHEY and SVGEGT. CDR3 protein: CASRPIPGQKNYGYTF. The CDR3 nucleotides read TGTGCCAGCAGACCTATACCGGGACAGAAGAACTATGGCTACACCTTC.

J is TRBJ1-5 and V is TRBV2, with 9 bases that match TRBD1. This CDR3 spans 14 amino acids. Losses at the gene ends were 6 bases for V and 9 bases for J; bases not matched to a gene: 9. From germline, CDR1 is SNHLY and CDR2 FYNNEI. The CDR3, as DNA: TGTGCCAGCAGCTTTTCCGGGACAGGGACGCCCCAGCATTTT. As protein: CASSFSGTGTPQHF.

This sequence joins TRBV5-6 and TRBJ1-1; no clear D. Trimming cost V 1 base and J 11 bases, with 18 bases left between them. The germline CDR1 and CDR2 sequences are SGHDT and YYEEEE. This CDR3 spans 14 amino acids. The DNA for the CDR3 is TGTGCCAGCAGCTTGAACAGCCGCGCCCGCCGGGCTTTCTTT. Its protein is CASSLNSRARRAFF.

The chain couples TRBV6-5 to TRBJ1-3; D is unclear. V lost 5 bases and J 0 bases, leaving 11 bases between the germline ends. This CDR3 is built from 15 residues. Germline lookup yields CDR1 MNHEY and CDR2 SVGAGI. The CDR3 is CASSRSRDSGNTIYF. The DNA for the CDR3 is TGTGCCAGCAGTCGGAGCCGAGACTCTGGAAACACCATATATTTT.

This chain joins TRBV30 and TRBJ2-2; unclear D gene. In germline, CDR1 is GTSNPN, CDR2 SVGIG (reference sequence). With 2 bases removed from V and 7 bases from J, the gap between germline ends came to 8 bases. The CDR3 contains 12 residues. CDR3 sequence: CAWSFSRGELFF. The DNA of the CDR3 is TGTGCCTGGAGTTTCTCCCGCGGGGAGCTGTTTTTT.

This rearrangement joins TRBV5-1 to TRBJ1-4; 7 positions match TRBD1. Germline V gene data show CDR1 as SGHRS and CDR2 as YFSETQ. V was clipped by 4 bases and J by 4 bases; unmatched bases: 7. The CDR3 runs to 15 residues. CDR3 loop: CASSETGANNEKLFF. The CDR3 DNA reads as TGCGCCAGCAGCGAAACAGGGGCGAATAATGAAAAACTGTTTTTT.

The chain carries TRBV27 and TRBJ1-1; possibly TRBD1 for D (5 bases). Between the trimmed V and J ends, which lost 5 bases and 1 base, there was a span of 11 bases. From germline, CDR1 is MNHEY and CDR2 SMNVEV (reference sequence). This CDR3 spans 14 amino acids. The CDR3 sequence: CASSDTRGNTEAFF. CDR3 coding DNA: TGTGCCAGCAGTGATACAAGGGGGAACACTGAAGCTTTCTTT.

This clone was seen only once. The chain recombines TRBV12-3 or TRBV12-4 with TRBJ1-2; tentative D call: TRBD1 (5 bases). The CDR3 has 13 amino acids. Trimming stripped 2 bases from V and 2 bases from J, with 6 bases between. CDR3 region: CASSLNRNYGYTF. The CDR3 region has the DNA TGTGCCAGCAGTTTAAACAGGAACTATGGCTACACCTTC.

This clone was detected a few times. The rearrangement joins TRBV11-1 to TRBJ1-3; D is unresolved. Trimming shortened V by 5 bases and J by 7 bases, and 6 bases separated the two germline ends. Germline V gene data show CDR1 as SGHAT and CDR2 as FQDESV (reference sequence). The CDR3 is 11 amino acids. CDR3 sequence: CASSQRNTIYF. The CDR3 DNA sequence: TGTGCCAGCAGCCAACGGAACACCATATATTTT.

J is TRBJ1-6 and V is TRBV28; D gene unclear. Germline CDR1 MDHEN, CDR2 SYDVKM. The CDR3 has 14 amino acids. Deletions cut 11 bases from V and 14 bases from J, with 25 bases between. As DNA, the CDR3 is TGTGCCGTCGCCGTGGCGGCAGCCCCGCGGACCCTCCACTTT. It is translated as CAVAVAAAPRTLHF.

The rearrangement uses TRBV19 and TRBJ2-2, with 10 bases that match TRBD1. The J segment lost 5 bases and the V segment lost 8 bases, leaving 14 bases of the junction unmatched. There are 17 residues in the CDR3. CDR1 is LNHDA, CDR2 SQIVND, per germline (reference sequence). CDR3 in amino acids: CASLPGQGIRWTGELFF. For the CDR3, the DNA is TGTGCCAGTCTACCGGGACAGGGGATCAGGTGGACCGGGGAGCTGTTTTTT.

The sample holds a few counts of this clone. This chain uses TRBV7-2 with TRBJ2-2; D might be TRBD2 (7 bases). Germline CDR1 reads SGHTA; CDR2 reads FQGNSA. V lost 7 bases to trimming and J lost 5 bases, with 14 bases between them. This CDR3 is built from 14 residues. Here the CDR3 DNA reads TGTGCCAGCAACGGGGGGCGGAATACCGGGGAGCTGTTTTTT. It is translated as CASNGGRNTGELFF.

The V call is TRBV3-1 (or the pseudogene TRBV3-2), the J call TRBJ2-7, with a weak D call TRBD2 (7 bases). V was trimmed by 4 bases and J by 1 base, leaving 11 bases between them. In germline, CDR1 is LGHDT, CDR2 YNNKEL (reference sequence). The CDR3 covers 14 residues. CDR3 sequence (DNA): TGTGCCAGCAGCCCACGGGGGGCTTCCTACGAGCAGTACTTC. Its protein is CASSPRGASYEQYF.

The table lists this clone with a few counts. This chain joins TRBV6-2 or TRBV6-3 and TRBJ1-1; D is unclear. The CDR3 is made up of 13 amino acids. The germline V gene encodes CDR1 MNHEY and CDR2 SVGEGT. V lost 5 bases and J lost 1, with 8 bases in between. The CDR3 sequence: CASSITQNTEAFF. As DNA, the CDR3 is TGTGCCAGCAGTATCACACAGAACACTGAAGCTTTCTTT.

The rearrangement uses TRBV5-1 and TRBJ1-2, with no clear D. Trimming removed 6 bases from V and 3 bases from J, with 9 bases in between. This CDR3 region has 12 residues. Germline V gene sequence: CDR1 SGHRS, CDR2 YFSETQ. As DNA, the CDR3 is TGCGCCAGCACCGACGGGGACTATGGCTACACCTTC. Its translation: CASTDGDYGYTF.

This chain connects TRBV2 to TRBJ2-2; TRBD1 matches at 8 bases. Trimming at V came to 6 bases and at J to 7 bases, leaving 7 bases not matched to a gene. Germline V gives CDR1 SNHLY, CDR2 FYNNEI. CDR3 length: 14 amino acids. CDR3 in DNA: TGTGCCAGCAGAACGGACAGGGCCCTCGGGGAGCTGTTTTTT. Protein sequence: CASRTDRALGELFF.

The chain links TRBV9 to TRBJ2-1, with 8 bases aligning to TRBD1. Germline CDR1 reads SGDLS; CDR2 reads YYNGEE. This CDR3 region has 14 residues. Germline trimming cut 4 bases from V and 7 bases from J; bases unmatched to any gene: 7. The CDR3 region has the DNA TGTGCCAGCAGCTCACTGGACAGGGCGAATGAGCAGTTCTTC. The encoded protein is CASSSLDRANEQFF.

The chain carries TRBV9 and TRBJ2-2, with 7 positions matching TRBD2. After removal of 3 bases from V and 4 bases from J, the junction contained 9 bases not matched to a gene. This CDR3 is built from 16 residues. The germline CDR1 and CDR2 sequences are SGDLS and YYNGEE. CDR3 nucleotide sequence: TGTGCCAGCAGCGAAAGAGCGGGACTCATCACCGGGGAGCTGTTTTTT. Translation gives CASSERAGLITGELFF.

The genes are TRBV2 and TRBJ1-1; D call uncertain. The CDR3 runs 14 residues. Germline V CDR1 and CDR2: SNHLY, FYNNEI. Trimming pared 8 bases from V and 3 bases from J, leaving 16 bases between. CDR3 bases: TGTGCCAGCCGCCCCGGGATAGATTACACTGAAGCTTTCTTT. Translation: CASRPGIDYTEAFF.